This TCR beta chain was identified during a study of type 1 regulatory T cells. As for the study in general: This in vitro CD4 product, T-allo10, is enriched for Tr1 cells and alloantigen-specific.

TCRdb processed the reads anew with MiXCR; each CDR3 protein has one entry. The sample lists approximately 14,000 distinct CDR3 sequences; roughly 13% were seen once. CDR1 MNHNS and CDR2 SASEGT come from the germline V gene. The CDR3 contains 13 residues. Concerning this clonotype itself: Its antigen remains unknown. An end of the junction differs from the germline gene, which may be a read error.

The sequenced sample consisted of cultured T cells, either the whole culture or a sorted T cell fraction (not recorded which). This receptor was taken from a human donor in good health. This chain connects TRBV6-1 to TRBJ2-3, with 7 bases matching TRBD2. CDR3 loop: CASRRTSGDTLYF. As DNA, the CDR3 is TGTGCCAGCAGGAGGACTAGTGGAGATACGCTGTATTTT.